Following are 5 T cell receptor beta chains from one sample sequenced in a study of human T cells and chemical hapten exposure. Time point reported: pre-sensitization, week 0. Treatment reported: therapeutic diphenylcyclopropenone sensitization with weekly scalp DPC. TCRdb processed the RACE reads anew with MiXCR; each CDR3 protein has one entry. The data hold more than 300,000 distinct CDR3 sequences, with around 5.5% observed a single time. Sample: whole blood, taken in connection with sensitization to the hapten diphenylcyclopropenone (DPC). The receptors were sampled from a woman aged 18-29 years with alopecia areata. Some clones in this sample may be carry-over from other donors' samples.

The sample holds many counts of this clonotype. CDR3 bases: TGCGCCAGCAGCCAAAGGCAGGCTAATGAAAAACTGTTTTTT. It encodes CASSQRQANEKLFF. The rearrangement joins TRBV4-1 to TRBJ1-4; D ambiguous. The CDR3 is 14 residues long. V was shortened by 2 bases and J by 3 bases, with 7 bases between the two germline ends. Germline CDR1 is MGHRA and CDR2 is YSYEKL.

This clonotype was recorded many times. The CDR3 coding sequence is TGTGCCAGCAGTTTAAAACAGGGGACTGAAGCTTTCTTT. The encoded protein is CASSLKQGTEAFF. The chain joins TRBV12-3 or TRBV12-4 to TRBJ1-1; 7 nucleotides align to TRBD1. J gave up 5 bases and V 2 bases, and 2 bases lay outside the gene matches. The CDR3 sequence is 13 residues long.

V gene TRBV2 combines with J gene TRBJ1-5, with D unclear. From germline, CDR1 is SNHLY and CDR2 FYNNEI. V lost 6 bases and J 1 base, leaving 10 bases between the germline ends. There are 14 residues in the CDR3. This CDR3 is CASSAEGSNQPQHF. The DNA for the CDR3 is TGTGCCAGCAGCGCTGAAGGGAGCAATCAGCCCCAGCATTTT.

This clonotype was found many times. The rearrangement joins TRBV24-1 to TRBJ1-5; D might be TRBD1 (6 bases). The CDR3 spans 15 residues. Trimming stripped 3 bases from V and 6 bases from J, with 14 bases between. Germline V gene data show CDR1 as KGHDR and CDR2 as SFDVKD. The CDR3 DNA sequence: TGTGCCACCAGTGATCCAAGACAGGTTAGTCAGCCCCAGCATTTT. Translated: CATSDPRQVSQPQHF.

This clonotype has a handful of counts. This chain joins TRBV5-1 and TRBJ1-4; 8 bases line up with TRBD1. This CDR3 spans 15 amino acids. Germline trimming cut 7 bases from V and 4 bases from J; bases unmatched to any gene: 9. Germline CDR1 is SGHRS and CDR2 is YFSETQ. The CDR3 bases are TGCGCCAGCCGGGGACAGGTCCCCTTTAATGAAAAACTGTTTTTT. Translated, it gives CASRGQVPFNEKLFF.